This entry lists 5 T cell receptor beta chains sequenced from one sample in a study of cytomegalovirus exposure and HLA in healthy donors (dated by TCRdb to between 2016 and 2019). The method behind the library was the immunoSEQ multiplex PCR assay. The table was pulled from immuneACCESS by TCRdb, which kept in-frame rearrangements only. Such tables lose some clones; where checked, under half of the loss comes from unresolved V genes, and the rest has no known cause. The sample table records over 150,000 clones; 86% of these occur just once. Approximately 2% of the sample comes from the top ten. What was sequenced was PBMCs. The receptors were gathered from a human donor in good health.

CDR3 coding DNA: TGTGCCAGCAGTTATTACCAGAGTCGGGACAGGGCTCTGGATGATTCAAACACTGAAGCTTTCTTT. This sequence encodes CASSYYQSRDRALDDSNTEAFF. V is TRBV6-9 and J is TRBJ1-1, with 9 bases matching TRBD1. The CDR3 has 22 residues. J was trimmed by 2 bases and V by 1 base; bases with no gene match: 23. The germline V gene has CDR1 MNHGY and CDR2 SVAAGI.

The rearrangement joins TRBV2 to TRBJ2-7; D might be TRBD1 (5 bases). Per germline, CDR1 SNHLY and CDR2 FYNNEI. CDR3 length equals 11 residues. V was cut by 10 bases and J by 6 bases, with 13 bases left in between. This CDR3 is CAIPIRGEQYF. The CDR3 DNA follows: TGTGCCATCCCTATAAGGGGCGAGCAGTACTTC.

The chain carries TRBV2 and TRBJ2-1, with 8 bases aligning to TRBD1. This CDR3 has 16 residues. Germline CDR1 reads SNHLY; CDR2 reads FYNNEI. V lost 6 bases, J lost 5 bases, and 12 bases stayed unmatched. The CDR3, as DNA: TGTGCCAGCAGCCTCCAGGGGGACAGGCAGAACAATGAGCAGTTCTTC. Translation gives CASSLQGDRQNNEQFF.

The V call is TRBV2, the J call TRBJ2-7; TRBD2 aligns across 9 bases. This CDR3 region has 15 residues. Germline V gene data show CDR1 as SNHLY and CDR2 as FYNNEI. Unmatched junction bases numbered 9, after V lost 7 bases and J lost 2 bases. The CDR3 region has the DNA TGTGCCAGCACCGAGGGTGCGGGAGGGACCTACGAGCAGTACTTC. This sequence encodes CASTEGAGGTYEQYF.

This clone occurred once. The chain links TRBV13 to TRBJ1-3; TRBD1 aligns across 8 bases. V shed 1 base and J 3 bases; nucleotides not matched to a gene: 8. Germline CDR1 reads PRHDT; CDR2 reads FYEKMQ (reference sequence). This CDR3 contains 17 residues. DNA for the CDR3: TGTGCCAGCAGCTTAGTCGGTACAGGGGGAGATGGAAACACCATATATTTT. Translating gives CASSLVGTGGDGNTIYF.